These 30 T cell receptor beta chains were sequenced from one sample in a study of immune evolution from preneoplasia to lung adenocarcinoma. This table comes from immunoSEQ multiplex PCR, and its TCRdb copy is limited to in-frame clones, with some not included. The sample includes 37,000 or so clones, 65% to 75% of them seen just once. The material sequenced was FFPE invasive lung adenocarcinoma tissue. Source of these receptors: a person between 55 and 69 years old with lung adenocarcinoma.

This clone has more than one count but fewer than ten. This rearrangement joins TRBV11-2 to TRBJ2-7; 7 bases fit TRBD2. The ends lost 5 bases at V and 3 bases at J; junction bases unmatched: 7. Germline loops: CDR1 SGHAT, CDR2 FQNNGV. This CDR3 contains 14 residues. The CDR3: CASSRRETGYEQYF. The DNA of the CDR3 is TGTGCCAGCAGCCGGCGGGAGACCGGCTACGAGCAGTACTTC.

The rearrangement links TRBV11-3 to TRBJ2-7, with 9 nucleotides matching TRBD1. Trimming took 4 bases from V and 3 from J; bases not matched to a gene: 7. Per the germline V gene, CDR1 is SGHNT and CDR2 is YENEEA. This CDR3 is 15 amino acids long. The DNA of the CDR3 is TGTGCCAGCAGCTCCCCGGACAGGGGAATCTACGAGCAGTACTTC. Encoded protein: CASSSPDRGIYEQYF.

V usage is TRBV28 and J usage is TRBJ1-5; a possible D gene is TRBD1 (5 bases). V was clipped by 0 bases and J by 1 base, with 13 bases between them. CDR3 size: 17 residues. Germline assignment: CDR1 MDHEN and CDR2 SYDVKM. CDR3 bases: TGTGCCAGCAGTTTATGGCGGGGGGACGTCAGCAATCAGCCCCAGCATTTT. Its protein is CASSLWRGDVSNQPQHF.

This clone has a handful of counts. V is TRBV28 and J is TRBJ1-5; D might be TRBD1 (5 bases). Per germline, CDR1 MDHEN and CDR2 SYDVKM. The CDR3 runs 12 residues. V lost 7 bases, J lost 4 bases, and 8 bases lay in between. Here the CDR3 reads CASTGQNQPQHF. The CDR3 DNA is TGTGCCAGCACCGGACAAAATCAGCCCCAGCATTTT.

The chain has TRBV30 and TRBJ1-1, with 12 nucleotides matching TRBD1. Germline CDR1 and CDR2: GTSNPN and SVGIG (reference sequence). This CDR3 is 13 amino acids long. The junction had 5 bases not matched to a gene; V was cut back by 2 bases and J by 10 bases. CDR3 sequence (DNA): TGTGCCTGGAGTCGGGGACAGGGGGCGCGAGCTTTCTTT. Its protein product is CAWSRGQGARAFF.

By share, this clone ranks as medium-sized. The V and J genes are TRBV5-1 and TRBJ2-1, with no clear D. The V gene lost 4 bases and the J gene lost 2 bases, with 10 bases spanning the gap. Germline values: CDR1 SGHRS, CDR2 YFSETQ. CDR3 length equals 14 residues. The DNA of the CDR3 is TGCGCCAGCAGCGTCCAAGAGGCCTACAATGAGCAGTTCTTC. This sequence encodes CASSVQEAYNEQFF.

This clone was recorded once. For the CDR3, the DNA is TGCAGCGTAAGGCCTAGCGGGCCCCGGCGGACCTACGAGCAGTACTTC. The encoded protein is CSVRPSGPRRTYEQYF. The V call is TRBV29-1, the J call TRBJ2-7, with 8 bases that match TRBD2. CDR3 size: 16 residues. Trimming took 6 bases from V and 2 from J; bases not matched to a gene: 15. Per germline, CDR1 SQVTM and CDR2 ANQGSEA.

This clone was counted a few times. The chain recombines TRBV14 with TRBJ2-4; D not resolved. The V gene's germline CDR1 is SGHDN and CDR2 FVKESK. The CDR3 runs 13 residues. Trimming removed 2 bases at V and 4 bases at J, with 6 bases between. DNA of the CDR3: TGTGCCAGCAGCCAACGGCATAAAAACATTCAGTACTTC. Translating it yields CASSQRHKNIQYF.

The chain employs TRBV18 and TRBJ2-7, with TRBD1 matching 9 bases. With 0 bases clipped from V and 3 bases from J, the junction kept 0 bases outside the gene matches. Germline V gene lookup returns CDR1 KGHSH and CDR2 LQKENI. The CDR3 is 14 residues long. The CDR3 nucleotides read TGTGCCAGCTCACCACCGACAGGGGGCTACGAGCAGTACTTC. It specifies CASSPPTGGYEQYF.

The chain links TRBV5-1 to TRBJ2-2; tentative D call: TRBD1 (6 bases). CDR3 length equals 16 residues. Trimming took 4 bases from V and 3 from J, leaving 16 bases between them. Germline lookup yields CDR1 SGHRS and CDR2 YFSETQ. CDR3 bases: TGCGCCAGCAGCCTCCAGGGGCTTCAATACACCGGGGAGCTGTTTTTT. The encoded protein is CASSLQGLQYTGELFF. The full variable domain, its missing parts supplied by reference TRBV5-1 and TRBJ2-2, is KAGVTQTPRYLIKTRGQQVTLSCSPISGHRSVSWYQQTPGQGLQFLFEYFSETQRNKGNFPGRFSGRQFSNSRSEMNVSTLELGDSALYLCASSLQGLQYTGELFFGEGSRLTVL.

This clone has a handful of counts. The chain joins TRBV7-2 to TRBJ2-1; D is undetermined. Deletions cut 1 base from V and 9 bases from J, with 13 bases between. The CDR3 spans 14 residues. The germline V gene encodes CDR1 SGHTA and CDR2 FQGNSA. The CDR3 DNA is TGTGCCAGCAGCTTAGTTGTCTCCGTGGTTGAGCAGTTCTTC. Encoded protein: CASSLVVSVVEQFF.

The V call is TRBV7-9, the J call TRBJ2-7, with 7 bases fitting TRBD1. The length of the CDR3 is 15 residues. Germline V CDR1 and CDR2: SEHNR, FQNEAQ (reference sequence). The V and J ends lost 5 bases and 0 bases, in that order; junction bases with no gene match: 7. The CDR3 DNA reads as TGTGCCAGCAGCACTTTACAGGGGTCCTCCTACGAGCAGTACTTC. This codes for CASSTLQGSSYEQYF.

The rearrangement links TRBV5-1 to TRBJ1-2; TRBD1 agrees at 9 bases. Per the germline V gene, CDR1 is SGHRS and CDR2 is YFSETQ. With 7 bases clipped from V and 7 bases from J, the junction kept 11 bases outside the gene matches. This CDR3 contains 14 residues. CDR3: CASGPGQGNAGYTF. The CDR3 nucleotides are TGCGCCAGCGGACCGGGACAGGGAAATGCTGGCTACACCTTC.

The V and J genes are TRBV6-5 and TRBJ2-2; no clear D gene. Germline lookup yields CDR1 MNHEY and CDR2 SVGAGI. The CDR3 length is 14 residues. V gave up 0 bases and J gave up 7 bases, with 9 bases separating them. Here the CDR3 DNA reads TGTGCCAGCAGTTACTCGAGGTCTGTCGGGGAGCTGTTTTTT. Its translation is CASSYSRSVGELFF.

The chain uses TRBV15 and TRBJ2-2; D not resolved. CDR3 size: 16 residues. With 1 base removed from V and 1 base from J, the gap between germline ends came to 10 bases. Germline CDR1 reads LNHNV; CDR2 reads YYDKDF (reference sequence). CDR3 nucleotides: TGTGCCACCAGCAGAGGGTCTGCCTTGAACACCGGGGAGCTGTTTTTT. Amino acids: CATSRGSALNTGELFF.

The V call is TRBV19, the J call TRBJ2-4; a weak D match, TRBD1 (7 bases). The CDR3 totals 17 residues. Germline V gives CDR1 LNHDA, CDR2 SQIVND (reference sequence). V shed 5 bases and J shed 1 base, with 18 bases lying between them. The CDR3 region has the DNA TGTGCCAGTAGTCCCGGGGGACAGCTCCGCGCCAAAAACATTCAGTACTTC. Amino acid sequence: CASSPGGQLRAKNIQYF.

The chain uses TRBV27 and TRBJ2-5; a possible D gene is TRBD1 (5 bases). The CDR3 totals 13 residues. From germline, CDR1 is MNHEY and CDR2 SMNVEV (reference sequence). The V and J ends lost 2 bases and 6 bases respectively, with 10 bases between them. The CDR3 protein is CASSLQGMKTQYF. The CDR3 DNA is TGTGCCAGCAGTTTACAGGGAATGAAGACCCAGTACTTC.

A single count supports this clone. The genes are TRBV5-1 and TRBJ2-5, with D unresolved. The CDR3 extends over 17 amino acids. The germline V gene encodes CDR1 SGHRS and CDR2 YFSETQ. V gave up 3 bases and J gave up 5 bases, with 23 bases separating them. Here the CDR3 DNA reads TGCGCCAGCAGCTCGACCCCGACGCTAGGATTGGGGGAGACCCAGTACTTC. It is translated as CASSSTPTLGLGETQYF. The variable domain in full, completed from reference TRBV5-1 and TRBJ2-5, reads KAGVTQTPRYLIKTRGQQVTLSCSPISGHRSVSWYQQTPGQGLQFLFEYFSETQRNKGNFPGRFSGRQFSNSRSEMNVSTLELGDSALYLCASSSTPTLGLGETQYFGPGTRLLVL.

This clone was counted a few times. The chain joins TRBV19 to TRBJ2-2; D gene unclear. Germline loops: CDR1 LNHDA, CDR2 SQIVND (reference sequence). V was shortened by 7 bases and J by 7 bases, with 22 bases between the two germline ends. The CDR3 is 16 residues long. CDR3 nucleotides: TGTGCCAGTATGCCGTGGAATTCTGAGAAGATCGGGGAGCTGTTTTTT. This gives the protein CASMPWNSEKIGELFF.

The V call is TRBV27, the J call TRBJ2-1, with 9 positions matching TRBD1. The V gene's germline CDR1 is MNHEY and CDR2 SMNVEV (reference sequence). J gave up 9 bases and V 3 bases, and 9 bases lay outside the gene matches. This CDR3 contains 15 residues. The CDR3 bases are TGTGCCAGCAGTTTCGGGACAGGGCATGCCCCTGAGCAGTTCTTC. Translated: CASSFGTGHAPEQFF.

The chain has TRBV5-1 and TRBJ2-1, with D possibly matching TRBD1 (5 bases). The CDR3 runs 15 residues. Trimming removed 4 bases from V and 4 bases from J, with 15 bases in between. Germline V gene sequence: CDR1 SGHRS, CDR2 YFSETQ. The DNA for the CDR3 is TGCGCCAGCAGCCCAGGGCGCATGGAATACAATGAGCAGTTCTTC. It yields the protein CASSPGRMEYNEQFF.

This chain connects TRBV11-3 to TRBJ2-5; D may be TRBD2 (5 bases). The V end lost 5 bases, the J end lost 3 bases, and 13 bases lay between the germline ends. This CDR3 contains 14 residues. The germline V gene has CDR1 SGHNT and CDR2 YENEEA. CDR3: CASSPRTGKETQYF. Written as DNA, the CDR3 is TGTGCCAGCAGCCCTCGGACTGGAAAAGAGACCCAGTACTTC.

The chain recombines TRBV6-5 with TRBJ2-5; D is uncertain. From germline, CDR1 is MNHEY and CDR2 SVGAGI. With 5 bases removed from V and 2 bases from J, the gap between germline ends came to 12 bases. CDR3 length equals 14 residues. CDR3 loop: CASSPRHHQETQYF. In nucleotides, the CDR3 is TGTGCCAGCAGTCCCAGACACCATCAAGAGACCCAGTACTTC.

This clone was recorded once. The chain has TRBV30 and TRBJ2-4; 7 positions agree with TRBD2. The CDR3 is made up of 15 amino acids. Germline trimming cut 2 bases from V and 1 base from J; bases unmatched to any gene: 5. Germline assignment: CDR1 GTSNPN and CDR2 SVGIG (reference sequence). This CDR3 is CAWSRAGAAKNIQYF. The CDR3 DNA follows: TGTGCCTGGAGTAGGGCGGGAGCGGCCAAAAACATTCAGTACTTC.

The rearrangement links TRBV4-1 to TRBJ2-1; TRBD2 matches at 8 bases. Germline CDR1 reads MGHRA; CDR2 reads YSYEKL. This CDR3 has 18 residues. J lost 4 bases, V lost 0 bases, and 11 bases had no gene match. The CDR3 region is CASSQEPLAGPPYNEQFF. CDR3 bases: TGCGCCAGCAGCCAAGAACCCTTAGCGGGACCCCCTTACAATGAGCAGTTCTTC.

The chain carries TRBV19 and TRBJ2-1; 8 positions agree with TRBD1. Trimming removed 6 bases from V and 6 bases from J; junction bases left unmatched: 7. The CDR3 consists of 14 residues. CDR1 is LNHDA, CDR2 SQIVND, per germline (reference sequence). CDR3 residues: CASSKDRVFNEQFF. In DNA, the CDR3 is TGTGCCAGTAGCAAGGACAGGGTATTCAATGAGCAGTTCTTC.

The CDR3 DNA reads as TGTGCCAGCAGCCGTTTTAGCGGGAGTAGCAATGAGCAGTTCTTC. Its translation is CASSRFSGSSNEQFF. This chain connects TRBV7-3 to TRBJ2-1, with 9 bases aligning to TRBD2. The CDR3 totals 15 residues. CDR1 and CDR2 from the germline V gene are SGHTA and FQGTGA. Germline trimming cut 5 bases from V and 6 bases from J; bases unmatched to any gene: 8.

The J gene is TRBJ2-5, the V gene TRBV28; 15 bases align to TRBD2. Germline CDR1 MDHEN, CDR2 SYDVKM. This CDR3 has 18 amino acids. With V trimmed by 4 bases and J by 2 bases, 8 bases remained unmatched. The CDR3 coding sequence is TGTGCCAGCAGTTGGACTAGCGGGAGGGGGCCAGTGCAAGAGACCCAGTACTTC. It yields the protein CASSWTSGRGPVQETQYF. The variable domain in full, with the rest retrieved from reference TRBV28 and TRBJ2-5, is DVKVTQSSRYLVKRTGEKVFLECVQDMDHENMFWYRQDPGLGLRLIYFSYDVKMKEKGDIPEGYSVSREKKERFSLILESASTNQTSMYLCASSWTSGRGPVQETQYFGPGTRLLVL.

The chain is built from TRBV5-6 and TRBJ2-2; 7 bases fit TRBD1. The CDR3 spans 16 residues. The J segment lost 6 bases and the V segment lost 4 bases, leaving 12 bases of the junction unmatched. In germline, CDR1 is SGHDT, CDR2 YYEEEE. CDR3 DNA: TGTGCCAGCAGCCCCGGACAGGTAGTTTACGCCGGGGAGCTGTTTTTT. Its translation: CASSPGQVVYAGELFF.

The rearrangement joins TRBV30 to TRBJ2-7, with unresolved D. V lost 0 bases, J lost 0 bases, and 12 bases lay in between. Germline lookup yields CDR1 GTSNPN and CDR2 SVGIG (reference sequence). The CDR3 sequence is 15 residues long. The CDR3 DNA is TGTGCCTGGAGTGTACGTGGCGCCAGCTCCTACGAGCAGTACTTC. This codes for CAWSVRGASSYEQYF.